This T cell receptor (beta chain) was captured by sequencing in a study of cytomegalovirus exposure and HLA in healthy donors. J lost 7 bases, V lost 10 bases, and 10 bases had no gene match. Germline CDR1 reads SNHLY; CDR2 reads FYNNEI. The CDR3 covers 14 residues. The PCR contained 60 Vbeta and 13 Jbeta primers. Libraries were prepared by immunoSEQ multiplex PCR; TCRdb keeps only in-frame clonotypes and omits some of them. The repertoire includes some 210,000 clones, around 73% of them detected once, and around 4% sits in the top ten. The sample was PBMCs. The chain recombines TRBV2 with TRBJ1-1; 12 bases fit TRBD1. This clonotype was obtained from a male donor in good health and CMV-seronegative. CDR3 amino acids: CAINPGTGGVEAFF. CDR3 nucleotide sequence: TGTGCCATCAACCCCGGGACAGGGGGCGTTGAAGCTTTCTTT.